The sequence of this T cell receptor (beta chain) was determined in a study of T cells in localized non-small cell lung cancer. Study-level findings and limits: Because sequencing included only one region (of the tumor), heterogeneity remains possible.

In its sample, this clone ranks as large. The antigen remains unidentified. The CDR3 is made up of 12 amino acids. V shed 5 bases, J shed 7 bases, and the junction held 6 bases outside the gene matches. In germline, CDR1 is GTSNPN, CDR2 SVGIG (reference sequence). The repertoire was sequenced with immunoSEQ multiplex PCR; TCRdb's copy has only in-frame clones and lacks some. The sample holds roughly 1,600 clones, approximately 30% seen once. This specimen consisted of normal lung tissue next to the tumor, obtained before any cancer treatment. The chain joins TRBV30 to TRBJ1-2; 8 bases line up with TRBD1. The sequence came from a female donor of 60 years or more with stage I lung adenocarcinoma. The CDR3 sequence is CAWEGQGRGYTF. The CDR3 DNA reads as TGTGCCTGGGAAGGACAGGGCCGTGGCTACACCTTC.